Shown below are 32 T cell receptor beta chains from a single sample sequenced in a study of blood T cell repertoires in COVID-19. Generated by immunoSEQ multiplex PCR, the TCRdb table keeps only in-frame clones and is missing some. The data contain 150,000 to 200,000 clones, 76% of them singletons. The specimen was PBMCs or T cells enriched from blood (not recorded which). These receptors were collected from a woman aged 45-60 years with acute COVID-19.

The chain couples TRBV2 to TRBJ1-1; no definite D call. V was shortened by 6 bases and J by 1 base, with 9 bases between the two germline ends. Germline V gene sequence: CDR1 SNHLY, CDR2 FYNNEI. The CDR3 totals 13 residues. The CDR3 DNA follows: TGTGCCAGCAGGGTGGAGGGGAACACTGAAGCTTTCTTT. It encodes CASRVEGNTEAFF.

The chain carries TRBV6-4 and TRBJ1-1; 10 bases are a match to TRBD1. CDR1 MRHNA and CDR2 SNTAGT come from the germline V gene. The CDR3 is made up of 15 amino acids. V shed 2 bases and J 11 bases; nucleotides not matched to a gene: 11. The CDR3 loop reads CASSDQSSPGQGAFF. CDR3 in DNA: TGTGCCAGCAGTGACCAGAGTTCCCCGGGACAGGGGGCTTTCTTT.

This clone was recorded at least ten times. V and J are TRBV6-5 and TRBJ1-2; 10 bases map to TRBD1. Trimming cost V 5 bases and J 8 bases; bases outside gene matches: 8. The CDR3 length is 14 residues. CDR1 and CDR2 from the germline V gene are MNHEY and SVGAGI. CDR3 amino acids: CASSIPGQGSGYTF. DNA for the CDR3: TGTGCCAGCAGTATACCGGGACAGGGGTCGGGCTACACCTTC.

This clone was counted a few times. The CDR3 region is CASSLGGPQGYGYTF. The CDR3 DNA is TGTGCCAGCAGCTTAGGAGGACCCCAGGGATATGGCTACACCTTC. The chain carries TRBV7-6 and TRBJ1-2; a weak D match, TRBD1 (5 bases). This CDR3 comprises 15 residues. The V end was cut by 1 base, the J end by 5 bases, with 14 bases between. The germline gives CDR1 SGHVS, CDR2 FNYEAQ. The full variable domain, completed using reference TRBV7-6 and TRBJ1-2, is GAGVSQSPRYKVTKRGQDVALRCDPISGHVSLYWYRQALGQGPEFLTYFNYEAQQDKSGLPNDRFSAERPEGSISTLTIQRTEQRDSAMYRCASSLGGPQGYGYTFGSGTRLTVV.

This clone occurred a few times. V and J are TRBV28 and TRBJ1-2; D uncertain. Germline CDR1 MDHEN, CDR2 SYDVKM. The CDR3 is 15 amino acids. V was cut by 5 bases and J by 4 bases, with 17 bases left in between. DNA for the CDR3: TGTGCCAGCAGTATTCACCAGGTACCGCCCTATGGCTACACCTTC. The encoded protein is CASSIHQVPPYGYTF.

V and J are TRBV6-5 and TRBJ1-6; D is uncertain. The CDR3 covers 14 residues. V lost 8 bases to trimming and J lost 0 bases, with 8 bases between them. From germline, CDR1 is MNHEY and CDR2 SVGAGI. This chain's CDR3 is CASVLSSYNSPLHF. CDR3 nucleotides: TGTGCCAGCGTATTGAGCTCCTATAATTCACCCCTCCACTTT.

The chain uses TRBV9 and TRBJ2-5; 8 bases map to TRBD2. J lost 4 bases, V lost 0 bases, and 8 bases had no gene match. Germline-derived CDR1 and CDR2 are SGDLS and YYNGEE. The CDR3 spans 16 residues. For the CDR3, the DNA is TGTGCCAGCAGCGTAGCAAGCGGGGGCCAGGGAGAGACCCAGTACTTC. Protein product: CASSVASGGQGETQYF.

J is TRBJ1-3 and V is TRBV6-5; unclear D gene. V was pared by 5 bases and J by 0 bases, with 8 bases between. CDR3 length equals 14 residues. Germline lookup yields CDR1 MNHEY and CDR2 SVGAGI. The CDR3 loop reads CASSLIPSGNTIYF. Written as DNA, the CDR3 is TGTGCCAGCAGTCTAATACCCTCTGGAAACACCATATATTTT.

This chain joins TRBV6-6 and TRBJ2-2; D may be TRBD2 (5 bases). The CDR3 has 14 residues. Trimming cost V 10 bases and J 1 base, with 13 bases left between them. Germline CDR1 and CDR2: MNHNY and SVGAGI (reference sequence). CDR3 protein: CATLTRGNTGELFF. CDR3 nucleotide sequence: TGTGCCACCCTCACCCGGGGGAACACCGGGGAGCTGTTTTTT.

The chain couples TRBV3-1 (or the pseudogene TRBV3-2) to TRBJ1-3, with D perhaps TRBD1 (5 bases). Trimming cost V 5 bases and J 1 base, with 12 bases left between them. This CDR3 has 15 residues. Per the germline V gene, CDR1 is LGHDT and CDR2 is YNNKEL (reference sequence). The CDR3 sequence: CASSANQGSGNTIYF. DNA of the CDR3: TGTGCCAGCAGCGCTAATCAGGGTTCTGGAAACACCATATATTTT.

This chain links TRBV11-2 with TRBJ2-1; D remains unclear. Trimming cost V 1 base and J 3 bases, with 7 bases left between them. CDR1 and CDR2 from the germline V gene are SGHAT and FQNNGV. There are 14 residues in the CDR3. CDR3 amino acids: CASSLGALYNEQFF. Written as DNA, the CDR3 is TGTGCCAGCAGCTTAGGGGCCCTCTACAATGAGCAGTTCTTC.

This chain links TRBV5-6 with TRBJ2-7, with D maybe TRBD2 (6 bases). Germline values: CDR1 SGHDT, CDR2 YYEEEE. This CDR3 spans 13 amino acids. Trimming pared 0 bases from V and 3 bases from J, leaving 7 bases between. The CDR3 loop reads CASSLGGDYEQYV. CDR3 in DNA: TGTGCCAGCAGCTTGGGGGGGGACTACGAGCAGTACGTC.

The chain carries TRBV28 and TRBJ2-3; 9 nucleotides line up with TRBD2. This CDR3 is 14 amino acids long. After removal of 6 bases from V and 5 bases from J, the junction contained 6 bases not matched to a gene. Germline lookup yields CDR1 MDHEN and CDR2 SYDVKM. The CDR3 DNA is TGTGCCAGCAGAAGCGGGGGGCAGATAGATACGCAGTATTTT. Amino acid sequence: CASRSGGQIDTQYF.

This chain uses TRBV7-8 with TRBJ1-6; TRBD1 agrees at 7 bases. The V and J ends lost 1 base and 0 bases, in that order; junction bases with no gene match: 9. Germline values: CDR1 SGHVS, CDR2 FQNEAQ. The CDR3 covers 19 residues. This chain's CDR3 is CASSLVTGPTRSYNSPLHF. The CDR3, as DNA: TGTGCCAGCAGCTTAGTGACAGGGCCTACCCGCTCCTATAATTCACCCCTCCACTTT.

The rearrangement uses TRBV11-2 and TRBJ1-5; D unresolved. V lost 5 bases, J lost 7 bases, and 15 bases lay in between. CDR1 SGHAT and CDR2 FQNNGV come from the germline V gene. The CDR3 runs 14 residues. The CDR3 nucleotides read TGTGCCAGCAGCCCCGGGAGGGAAGGCCAGCCCCAGCATTTT. Its translation: CASSPGREGQPQHF.

The chain employs TRBV6-5 and TRBJ1-5; possibly TRBD1 for D (6 bases). V was cut by 6 bases and J by 3 bases, with 12 bases left in between. The germline CDR1 and CDR2 sequences are MNHEY and SVGAGI. This CDR3 is built from 14 residues. CDR3 residues: CASSPGHYNQPQHF. CDR3 in DNA: TGTGCCAGCAGCCCGGGACACTACAATCAGCCCCAGCATTTT.

The rearrangement links TRBV10-2 to TRBJ1-5; D unclear. The CDR3 runs 14 residues. Deletions cut 4 bases from V and 4 bases from J, with 11 bases between. In germline, CDR1 is WSHSY, CDR2 SAAADI. The CDR3 here is CASSGAAMNQPQHF. The CDR3 region has the DNA TGCGCCAGCAGTGGGGCCGCGATGAATCAGCCCCAGCATTTT.

The CDR3 DNA is TGTGCCAGCAGAACTAGCGGGGGACCCCAAGAGACCCAGTACTTC. Protein product: CASRTSGGPQETQYF. V usage is TRBV2 and J usage is TRBJ2-5; 11 bases are a match to TRBD2. The CDR3 runs to 15 residues. J lost 1 base, V lost 6 bases, and 4 bases had no gene match. Germline V gives CDR1 SNHLY, CDR2 FYNNEI.

The rearrangement joins TRBV5-6 to TRBJ1-1; possible D gene TRBD1, 6 bases. There are 15 residues in the CDR3. V lost 2 bases and J 1 base, leaving 12 bases between the germline ends. Germline V gene data show CDR1 as SGHDT and CDR2 as YYEEEE. This chain's CDR3 is CASSFRGGGNTEAFF. The CDR3 DNA is TGTGCCAGCAGCTTTCGGGGAGGGGGGAACACTGAAGCTTTCTTT.

This rearrangement joins TRBV12-3 or TRBV12-4 to TRBJ1-1; no firm D call. The CDR3 runs 13 residues. V lost 6 bases and J 1 base, leaving 9 bases between the germline ends. The CDR3 DNA is TGTGCCAGCAGGGAACCAGGGAACACTGAAGCTTTCTTT. It specifies CASREPGNTEAFF.

This clone came up once. The chain employs TRBV6-5 and TRBJ2-2; TRBD1 matches 7 bases. The germline CDR1 and CDR2 sequences are MNHEY and SVGAGI. The CDR3 totals 13 residues. V trimming: 8 bases; J trimming: 4 bases; junction bases outside the gene matches: 4. CDR3 in DNA: TGTGCCAGCCATCCAGGGGGCACCGGGGAGCTGTTTTTT. It codes for CASHPGGTGELFF.

The gene calls are TRBV9 and TRBJ2-3, with 14 bases fitting TRBD2. The CDR3 is made up of 17 amino acids. Germline CDR1 reads SGDLS; CDR2 reads YYNGEE. The V gene end was trimmed by 4 bases and the J gene end by 4 bases; junction bases not matched to a gene: 8. As DNA, the CDR3 is TGTGCCAGCAGCTTCAAGGGACTAGCGGGGGCCTCAGATACGCAGTATTTT. This sequence encodes CASSFKGLAGASDTQYF.

This clone was seen just once. The chain is built from TRBV6-5 and TRBJ2-2; 7 nucleotides line up with TRBD1. The CDR3 totals 14 residues. The junction had 9 bases not matched to a gene; V was cut back by 8 bases and J by 6 bases. Per the germline V gene, CDR1 is MNHEY and CDR2 is SVGAGI. The CDR3 loop reads CASPNDRASGELFF. DNA for the CDR3: TGTGCCAGCCCTAACGACAGGGCGTCCGGGGAGCTGTTTTTT.

The CDR3 DNA reads TGTGCCAGCAGCCTAAGCGGACAGGGAAATCAGCCCCAGCATTTT. Translating gives CASSLSGQGNQPQHF. The V and J genes are TRBV7-9 and TRBJ1-5, with 8 bases matching TRBD1. Germline V gene sequence: CDR1 SEHNR, CDR2 FQNEAQ (reference sequence). The V and J ends lost 5 bases and 4 bases, in that order; junction bases with no gene match: 7. This CDR3 contains 15 residues.

The chain is built from TRBV6-5 and TRBJ2-2; TRBD1 matches at 9 bases. The germline V gene has CDR1 MNHEY and CDR2 SVGAGI. This CDR3 is built from 14 residues. V gave up 10 bases and J gave up 4 bases; unmatched junction bases: 7. The CDR3 sequence is CATSGTGTTGELFF. The CDR3 bases are TGTGCCACCTCCGGGACAGGGACCACCGGGGAGCTGTTTTTT.

There are many counts of this clone. This rearrangement joins TRBV6-8 to TRBJ1-3; the D gene is possibly TRBD1 (5 bases). CDR1 is MNHGY and CDR2 is SAAAGT in the germline V gene. CDR3 length equals 15 residues. Between the trimmed V and J ends, which lost 6 bases and 0 bases, there was a span of 12 bases. The CDR3 loop is CASSGSGGSGNTIYF. The CDR3 nucleotides read TGTGCCAGCAGCGGATCGGGGGGCTCTGGAAACACCATATATTTT.

In this sample, this clone turned up a few times. The chain uses TRBV21-1 and TRBJ1-6. TRBV21-1 is an annotated pseudogene. The CDR3 is 14 residues long. The CDR3 protein is CASSRKVSGSPLHF. The CDR3 nucleotides read TGTGCCAGCAGTCGGAAGGTTAGCGGTTCACCCCTCCACTTT.

The chain links TRBV2 to TRBJ1-1; D not resolved. The CDR3 runs to 13 residues. Trimming left V 7 bases short and J 0 bases short, with 9 bases between. Looked up from germline, CDR1 is SNHLY and CDR2 is FYNNEI. CDR3 coding DNA: TGTGCCAGCACCGAACAAATGAACACTGAAGCTTTCTTT. It yields the protein CASTEQMNTEAFF.

This clone was detected many times. The chain carries TRBV30 and TRBJ2-3, with 7 bases aligning to TRBD1. Trimming at V came to 2 bases and at J to 5 bases, leaving 4 bases not matched to a gene. The CDR3 is made up of 13 amino acids. Germline V CDR1 and CDR2: GTSNPN, SVGIG (reference sequence). Here the CDR3 reads CAWSPQGVDTQYF. The DNA of the CDR3 is TGTGCCTGGAGTCCGCAGGGGGTAGATACGCAGTATTTT. Full variable domain (missing parts from reference TRBV30 and TRBJ2-3): SQTIHQWPATLVQPVGSPLSLECTVEGTSNPNLYWYRQAAGRGLQLLFYSVGIGQISSEVPQNLSASRPQDRQFILSSKKLLLSDSGFYLCAWSPQGVDTQYFGPGTRLTVL.

Concerning this clone itself: The sample holds other DNA sequences that translate to the same CDR3. The genes are TRBV5-4 and TRBJ1-1; TRBD1 aligns across 7 bases. Germline CDR1 SGHNT, CDR2 YYREEE (reference sequence). The CDR3 runs 15 residues. V was pared by 3 bases and J by 0 bases, with 5 bases of the junction left unmatched. The DNA of the CDR3 is TGTGCCAGCAGCTCTCAGGGGGTCTTGAACACTGAAGCTTTCTTT. This gives the protein CASSSQGVLNTEAFF.

This clone was counted ten times or more. The rearrangement links TRBV2 to TRBJ2-2, with 7 bases lining up with TRBD2. V was clipped by 5 bases and J by 7 bases; unmatched bases: 10. CDR1 SNHLY and CDR2 FYNNEI come from the germline V gene. This CDR3 has 15 residues. This CDR3 reads CASSPPSGVNGELFF. Here the CDR3 DNA reads TGTGCCAGCAGTCCCCCAAGCGGGGTCAACGGGGAGCTGTTTTTT.

The V and J genes are TRBV4-2 and TRBJ1-2; D is perhaps TRBD1 (5 bases). From germline, CDR1 is LGHNA and CDR2 YNFKEQ. With 3 bases removed from V and 6 bases from J, the gap between germline ends came to 17 bases. The CDR3 is 15 residues long. The CDR3 DNA sequence: TGTGCCAGCAGCCAGGGGGGATATGACATACATGGCTACACCTTC. Its protein is CASSQGGYDIHGYTF.